Only one count was recorded for the clone carrying this TCR beta chain. CDR1 and CDR2 from the germline V gene are LGHDT and YNNKEL (reference sequence). V shed 4 bases, J shed 6 bases, and the junction held 9 bases outside the gene matches. This CDR3 is 16 amino acids long. The data were obtained in a study of blood T cell repertoires in COVID-19. The repertoire was sequenced with immunoSEQ multiplex PCR; TCRdb's copy has only in-frame clones and lacks some. In the table there are 250,000 to 300,000 clones, about 70% of which are singletons. This receptor was identified in a woman of 80 years or more with acute or convalescent COVID-19. The specimen sequenced was peripheral blood. V is TRBV3-1 (or the pseudogene TRBV3-2) and J is TRBJ2-1, with TRBD2 matching 10 bases. CDR3: CASSRRQRGGTNEQFF. CDR3 coding DNA: TGTGCCAGCAGCCGAAGGCAGCGGGGGGGTACCAATGAGCAGTTCTTC.